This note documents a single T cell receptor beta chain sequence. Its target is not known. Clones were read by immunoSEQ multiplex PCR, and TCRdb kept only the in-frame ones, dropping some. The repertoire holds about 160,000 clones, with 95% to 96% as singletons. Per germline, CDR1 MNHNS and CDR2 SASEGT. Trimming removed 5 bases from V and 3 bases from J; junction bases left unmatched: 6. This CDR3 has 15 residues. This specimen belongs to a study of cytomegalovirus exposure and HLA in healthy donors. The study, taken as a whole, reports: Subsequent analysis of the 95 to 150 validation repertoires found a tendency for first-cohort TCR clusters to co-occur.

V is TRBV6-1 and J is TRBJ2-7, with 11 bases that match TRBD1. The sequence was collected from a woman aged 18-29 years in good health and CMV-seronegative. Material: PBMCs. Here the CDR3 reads CASSFGQGAFYEQYF. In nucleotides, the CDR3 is TGTGCCAGCAGTTTTGGACAGGGGGCGTTCTACGAGCAGTACTTC.